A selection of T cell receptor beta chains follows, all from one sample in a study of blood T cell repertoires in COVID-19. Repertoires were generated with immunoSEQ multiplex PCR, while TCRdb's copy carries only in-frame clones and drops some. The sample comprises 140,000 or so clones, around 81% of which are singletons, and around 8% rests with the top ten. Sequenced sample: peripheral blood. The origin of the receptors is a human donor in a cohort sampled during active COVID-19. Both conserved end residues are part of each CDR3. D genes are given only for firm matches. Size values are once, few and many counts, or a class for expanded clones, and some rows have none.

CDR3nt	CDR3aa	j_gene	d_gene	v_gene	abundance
TGCGCCAGCAAAAATACAGGGGATGGAAACACCATATATTTT	CASKNTGDGNTIYF	TRBJ1-3	TRBD1	TRBV5-1	-
TGTGCCAGCAGCCCGTTGGTAGCGGGGGCGGGGGAGCAGTACTTC	CASSPLVAGAGEQYF	TRBJ2-7	TRBD2	TRBV7-2	once
TGTGCCAGCAGTTTAGCGGCGTCAGTCAATCAGCCCCAGCATTTT	CASSLAASVNQPQHF	TRBJ1-5	-	TRBV27	-
TGTGCCAGCACCTACCAGGGGGGCCCCAAAGAGACCCAGTACTTC	CASTYQGGPKETQYF	TRBJ2-5	-	TRBV5-4	-
TGTGCCAGCAATCGGGACAGGCAGCCAAGTCAGCCCCAGCATTTT	CASNRDRQPSQPQHF	TRBJ1-5	TRBD1	TRBV6-6	few
TGTGCCAGCAGCCTCAAGGACAGATACAATGAGCAGTTCTTC	CASSLKDRYNEQFF	TRBJ2-1	-	TRBV7-3	-
TGTGCCAGCAGTGAAAGGGGACAGGGGGCCCGCTCCTACGAGCAGTACTTC	CASSERGQGARSYEQYF	TRBJ2-7	TRBD1	TRBV2	-
TGTGCCAGCAGCTTAGTAGCACCGGGACTAGAAGCGGGTGAGCAGTTCTTC	CASSLVAPGLEAGEQFF	TRBJ2-1	TRBD2	TRBV7-6	-
TGTGCCAGCAGAGATGGGACAGGGGTCGGCTACACCTTC	CASRDGTGVGYTF	TRBJ1-2	TRBD1	TRBV2	-
TGCGCCAGCAGCTTGGGCGGGACTAGCGCGGAAGAGCAGTACTTC	CASSLGGTSAEEQYF	TRBJ2-7	TRBD2	TRBV5-1	-
TGTGCCAGCAGCCAAGACCTGGGCCTAGCGGGGGGCCAAGAGACCCAGTACTTC	CASSQDLGLAGGQETQYF	TRBJ2-5	TRBD2	TRBV3-1/TRBV3-2	once
TGTGCCAGCAGCTTAGGACACCCTAAGGGAGTCTATGGCTACACCTTC	CASSLGHPKGVYGYTF	TRBJ1-2	-	TRBV13	-
TGTGCCAGCAGCCCGGCAGGGAACACTGAAGCTTTCTTT	CASSPAGNTEAFF	TRBJ1-1	-	TRBV5-4	-
TGTGCCAGTAGTATAGGACAGGGGAACACAGATACGCAGTATTTT	CASSIGQGNTDTQYF	TRBJ2-3	TRBD1	TRBV19	-
TGCGCCAGCAGCCCAAGCGGGACGCCCGGGGAGCTGTTTTTT	CASSPSGTPGELFF	TRBJ2-2	TRBD2	TRBV5-1	-
TGCAGTGCTAGTTCGGGACAGCTAGTTCAACTAATGAAGGAAAAACTGTTTTTT	CSASSGQLVQLMKEKLFF	TRBJ1-4	TRBD1	TRBV20-1	-
TGCGCCAGCAGGGCAGCGATCAGCACAGATACGCAGTATTTT	CASRAAISTDTQYF	TRBJ2-3	-	TRBV10-1	-
TGTGCCAGCATCTATATGGACAGCCGACCCGAAGCTTTCTTT	CASIYMDSRPEAFF	TRBJ1-1	-	TRBV5-6	-
TGTGCCAGCAGCTTAGGTCAGGGGCGAAAGAGCTACACCTTC	CASSLGQGRKSYTF	TRBJ1-2	-	TRBV7-9	-
TGCGCCAGCAGCTTGGGATCCGGGGGAAACAGGTTTACAGATACGCAGTATTTT	CASSLGSGGNRFTDTQYF	TRBJ2-3	-	TRBV5-1	-
TGTGCCAGTAATCCGCAGGGCTCGAACACCGGGGAGCTGTTTTTT	CASNPQGSNTGELFF	TRBJ2-2	-	TRBV19	once
TGTGCTAGCAGCGCAAGACAGGGGAAACAAGAGACCCAGTACTTC	CASSARQGKQETQYF	TRBJ2-5	TRBD1	TRBV7-7	-
TGCAGCGTTGAGGGGGACAATCCCTACGAGCAGTACTTC	CSVEGDNPYEQYF	TRBJ2-7	-	TRBV29-1	-
TGTGCCAGCAGCCAAGGAAGGCGACTAGCGGGGGGATTATCTAGCACAGATACGCAGTATTTT	CASSQGRRLAGGLSSTDTQYF	TRBJ2-3	TRBD2	TRBV3-1/TRBV3-2	few
TGTGCCAGCAGTTCCCCGGGGTCCACAGATACGCAGTATTTT	CASSSPGSTDTQYF	TRBJ2-3	-	TRBV27	-
TGTGCCAGCAGCCGAACGGGTGAAAAACTGTTTTTT	CASSRTGEKLFF	TRBJ1-4	-	TRBV5-8	-
TGTGCCAGTTCATTGGCCCCCTACGAGCAGTACTTC	CASSLAPYEQYF	TRBJ2-7	-	TRBV6-5	-
TGTGCCAGCAGCTCGTTTAGCGGGAGGGAGACCCAGTACTTC	CASSSFSGRETQYF	TRBJ2-5	TRBD2	TRBV7-2	-
TGTGCCAGTAGTGACCCCAGGGTACGGAGCAATCAGCCCCAGCATTTT	CASSDPRVRSNQPQHF	TRBJ1-5	-	TRBV19	once
TGCAGCGTGACAGGGCCCTATGGCTACACCTTC	CSVTGPYGYTF	TRBJ1-2	TRBD1	TRBV29-1	-
TGCGCCAGCAGCTTGGACGGACAGTTAGACGAAAAACTGTTTTTT	CASSLDGQLDEKLFF	TRBJ1-4	-	TRBV5-1	-
TGTGCCAGCAGCTTAGGAAAGGGAAGACAGGGAAACACCATATATTTT	CASSLGKGRQGNTIYF	TRBJ1-3	-	TRBV7-4	-
TGTGCCAGCGGTGAGGGGAGTAGGCAGCCCCAGCATTTT	CASGEGSRQPQHF	TRBJ1-5	-	TRBV6-1	-
TGTGCCAGCAGCCGCCGGGGTAGCGGGGTGGGAGATACGCAGTATTTT	CASSRRGSGVGDTQYF	TRBJ2-3	TRBD2	TRBV7-9	-
TGTGCCAGCAGCCCGCACCAAATCCGGCTGGGAGACAATGAGCAGTTCTTC	CASSPHQIRLGDNEQFF	TRBJ2-1	-	TRBV3-1/TRBV3-2	-
TGTGCCAGCAGCCCCGGACAGAATTCACCCCTCCACTTT	CASSPGQNSPLHF	TRBJ1-6	-	TRBV9	-
TGTGCCAGCAGCCCACGGACGGGGAAGACCCAGTACTTC	CASSPRTGKTQYF	TRBJ2-5	-	TRBV11-2	-
TGTGCCAGCAGTTACGGAGCAAGCTCCTATAATTCACCCCTCCACTTT	CASSYGASSYNSPLHF	TRBJ1-6	-	TRBV6-2/TRBV6-3	-
TGCGCCAGTAGGACCACAGGGGGCCAAGAGACCCAGTACTTC	CASRTTGGQETQYF	TRBJ2-5	TRBD1	TRBV5-1	-
TGTGCCAGCAGCTTAAGGACTAGCGTGGAAGATACGCAGTATTTT	CASSLRTSVEDTQYF	TRBJ2-3	TRBD2	TRBV11-3	-
TGCAGCGTTACCCCGGGTCCTAGTGGCTACACCTTC	CSVTPGPSGYTF	TRBJ1-2	-	TRBV29-1	-
TGTGCCAGCAGCACCCGACAGGGGAAAAGAGAGACCCAGTACTTC	CASSTRQGKRETQYF	TRBJ2-5	TRBD1	TRBV5-4	-
TGTGCCAGCAGTTACAGGCAGGGGGCTACCACCGGGGAGCTGTTTTTT	CASSYRQGATTGELFF	TRBJ2-2	TRBD1	TRBV6-5	-
TGTGCCAGCAGCGTAGAGCCCCGGGAGGACGAGCAGTACTTC	CASSVEPREDEQYF	TRBJ2-7	TRBD2	TRBV9	once
TGTGCCAGCAGTTACTCGAGCAGCGGCACTGAAGCTTTCTTT	CASSYSSSGTEAFF	TRBJ1-1	-	TRBV6-5	-